One and the same sample provided the 16 T cell receptor beta chains below, sequenced in a study of blood T cell repertoires in COVID-19. TCRdb's copy holds only in-frame clones and misses some; the assay was immunoSEQ multiplex PCR. The sample lists 95,000 to 110,000 clones; roughly 90% were seen once. The sequenced sample consisted of peripheral blood. These receptor sequences come from a woman aged 55-70 years with acute or convalescent COVID-19.

This chain connects TRBV5-1 to TRBJ1-1, with 9 bases identical to TRBD1. Germline trimming cut 6 bases from V and 6 bases from J; bases unmatched to any gene: 12. Germline CDR1 reads SGHRS; CDR2 reads YFSETQ. This CDR3 comprises 15 residues. The CDR3 spells CASNESGTGRSEAFF. As DNA, the CDR3 is TGCGCCAGCAATGAGAGCGGGACAGGGCGATCTGAAGCTTTCTTT.

The chain uses TRBV19 and TRBJ2-3; a weak D match, TRBD2 (6 bases). Germline loops: CDR1 LNHDA, CDR2 SQIVND (reference sequence). V lost 4 bases and J 3 bases, leaving 11 bases between the germline ends. The CDR3 loop spans 14 amino acids. CDR3 region: CASSRDLETDTQYF. In DNA, the CDR3 is TGTGCCAGTAGTAGGGACTTAGAAACAGATACGCAGTATTTT.

In this sample, this clone turned up once. V and J are TRBV15 and TRBJ2-1, with D perhaps matching TRBD1 (6 bases). This CDR3 is 15 amino acids long. Germline V gene sequence: CDR1 LNHNV, CDR2 YYDKDF (reference sequence). The V and J ends lost 0 bases and 2 bases respectively, with 8 bases between them. CDR3 in amino acids: CATSRDRGAYNEQFF. Here the CDR3 DNA reads TGTGCCACCAGCAGAGACAGGGGCGCCTACAATGAGCAGTTCTTC.

The chain links TRBV2 to TRBJ1-5; the match to TRBD1 covers 9 bases. The CDR3 is 15 residues long. The trim removed 6 bases at V and 7 bases at J, leaving 10 bases unmatched. The germline CDR1 and CDR2 sequences are SNHLY and FYNNEI. CDR3 protein: CASRQGARGSQPQHF. The CDR3, as DNA: TGTGCCAGCAGACAGGGGGCCCGTGGTAGCCAGCCCCAGCATTTT. The whole variable domain, filled in from reference TRBV2 and TRBJ1-5, reads EPEVTQTPSHQVTQMGQEVILRCVPISNHLYFYWYRQILGQKVEFLVSFYNNEISEKSEIFDDQFSVERPDGSNFTLKIRSTKLEDSAMYFCASRQGARGSQPQHFGDGTRLSIL.

This chain connects TRBV3-1 (or the pseudogene TRBV3-2) to TRBJ2-7; D unresolved. Trimming removed 7 bases from V and 0 bases from J, with 7 bases in between. The germline V gene has CDR1 LGHDT and CDR2 YNNKEL (reference sequence). CDR3 length equals 12 residues. The DNA of the CDR3 is TGTGCCAGCACAGGCAGCTCCTACGAGCAGTACTTC. Its protein product is CASTGSSYEQYF.

The J gene is TRBJ2-3, the V gene TRBV9; 13 bases match TRBD2. This CDR3 has 16 residues. Germline CDR1 is SGDLS and CDR2 is YYNGEE. With 3 bases clipped from V and 4 bases from J, the junction kept 5 bases outside the gene matches. The CDR3 loop reads CASSAPTSGRPDTQYF. The DNA of the CDR3 is TGTGCCAGCAGCGCCCCGACTAGCGGGAGGCCAGATACGCAGTATTTT.

This chain connects TRBV6-5 to TRBJ2-7; 8 positions agree with TRBD1. The CDR3 spans 13 residues. Germline V gene lookup returns CDR1 MNHEY and CDR2 SVGAGI. Losses at the gene ends were 5 bases for V and 5 bases for J; bases not matched to a gene: 5. Here the CDR3 reads CASSMWTGNEQYF. The CDR3 nucleotides are TGTGCCAGCAGTATGTGGACAGGGAACGAGCAGTACTTC.

V usage is TRBV24-1 and J usage is TRBJ1-2, with a weak D call TRBD1 (6 bases). The V end was cut by 1 base, the J end by 5 bases, with 13 bases between. Germline V lookup: CDR1 KGHDR, CDR2 SFDVKD. The CDR3 totals 15 residues. The CDR3 DNA is TGTGCCACCAGTGATTTCGGGACACCTCCTTATGGCTACACCTTC. Its protein is CATSDFGTPPYGYTF.

CDR3 in amino acids: CASRGRTGPQHF. The DNA for the CDR3 is TGTGCCAGCAGGGGTCGGACAGGACCACAGCATTTT. This rearrangement joins TRBV2 to TRBJ1-5; TRBD1 agrees at 7 bases. Germline lookup yields CDR1 SNHLY and CDR2 FYNNEI. V lost 6 bases and J lost 13; bases outside the gene matches: 9. This CDR3 contains 12 residues.

The V gene is TRBV7-9, the J gene TRBJ2-7; 12 bases match TRBD1. The CDR3 is made up of 16 amino acids. The germline V gene encodes CDR1 SEHNR and CDR2 FQNEAQ (reference sequence). Unmatched junction bases numbered 7, after V lost 1 base and J lost 6 bases. As DNA, the CDR3 is TGTGCCAGCAGCTTAGAGCCTGGGACAGGGGGCGTCGAGCAGTACTTC. Translating it yields CASSLEPGTGGVEQYF.

V and J are TRBV3-1 (or the pseudogene TRBV3-2) and TRBJ1-3; D might be TRBD1 (5 bases). The CDR3 length is 16 residues. Per the germline V gene, CDR1 is LGHDT and CDR2 is YNNKEL (reference sequence). The V end was cut by 6 bases, the J end by 0 bases, with 15 bases between. The chain's CDR3 is CASRLQGTSSGNTIYF. In nucleotides, the CDR3 is TGTGCCAGCAGGCTGCAGGGAACAAGCTCTGGAAACACCATATATTTT.

This sequence joins TRBV28 and TRBJ1-4; 9 bases align to TRBD1. The CDR3 runs to 15 residues. The ends lost 5 bases at V and 5 bases at J; junction bases unmatched: 6. CDR1 is MDHEN, CDR2 SYDVKM, per germline. The CDR3 protein is CASSAPGTGNEKLFF. The DNA for the CDR3 is TGTGCCAGCAGTGCCCCCGGGACAGGGAATGAAAAACTGTTTTTT.

Of note for this clone: This sample also contains other DNA sequences that code for the same CDR3. The rearrangement uses TRBV20-1 and TRBJ2-3; D call uncertain. This CDR3 comprises 10 residues. Trimming took off 8 bases at V and 3 bases at J, with 6 bases between the two ends. CDR1 is DFQATT, CDR2 SNEGSKA, per germline (reference sequence). The CDR3 sequence: CSSSTDTQYF. CDR3 DNA sequence: TGCAGTAGCTCAACAGATACGCAGTATTTT.

The genes are TRBV29-1 and TRBJ1-4; TRBD1 aligns across 7 bases. Germline CDR1 SQVTM, CDR2 ANQGSEA. This CDR3 is built from 12 residues. The trim removed 6 bases at V and 7 bases at J, leaving 5 bases unmatched. The CDR3: CSVTNRGEKLFF. The CDR3 nucleotides read TGCAGCGTGACCAACAGGGGTGAAAAACTGTTTTTT.

This chain uses TRBV3-1 (or the pseudogene TRBV3-2) with TRBJ1-6, with a tentative D call TRBD1 (5 bases). CDR1 and CDR2 from the germline V gene are LGHDT and YNNKEL (reference sequence). The length of the CDR3 is 16 residues. Trimming took 1 base from V and 7 from J, leaving 14 bases between them. This chain's CDR3 is CASSQVWSGPNSPLHF. CDR3 sequence (DNA): TGTGCCAGCAGCCAAGTCTGGTCAGGGCCCAATTCACCCCTCCACTTT.

This chain uses TRBV24-1 with TRBJ2-1; 7 bases map to TRBD2. The CDR3 runs 13 residues. Germline V CDR1 and CDR2: KGHDR, SFDVKD. The V segment lost 4 bases and the J segment 11 bases; nucleotides outside the gene matches: 7. CDR3 amino acids: CATSEGAGLKQFF. The CDR3 nucleotides read TGTGCCACCAGTGAAGGAGCGGGACTGAAGCAGTTCTTC.